The 23 T cell receptor beta chains below all came from one sample that was sequenced in a study of post-analysis software for immune sequencing data. Findings and limits, study-wide: Included in a set of four or five TRBV segments more frequent in patients than controls were TRBV5-6, TRBV5-1 and TRBV20-1.

Their cognate antigens are unknown. cDNA libraries of TCR beta carried unique molecular identifiers. TCRdb independently ran MiXCR on the PCR reads; one entry per CDR3 protein. Among 380,000 or so distinct CDR3 sequences, around a third were seen once, and the ten largest hold 13%. What was sequenced was blood. These receptors were obtained from a girl aged 10-17 years with multiple sclerosis.

The table lists this clonotype with a few counts. This chain uses TRBV7-9 with TRBJ2-1, with D unresolved. V was pared by 1 base and J by 9 bases, with 13 bases between. CDR3 length: 14 residues. CDR1 is SEHNR, CDR2 FQNEAQ, per germline (reference sequence). This CDR3 is CASSLEGRDREQFF. The CDR3 DNA is TGTGCCAGCAGCTTAGAGGGCCGCGACCGTGAGCAGTTCTTC.

This clonotype was seen at least ten times. V is TRBV5-1 and J is TRBJ2-1; D is ambiguous. CDR3 length equals 15 residues. The V gene's germline CDR1 is SGHRS and CDR2 YFSETQ. V shed 1 base and J shed 5 bases, with 13 bases lying between them. The CDR3 region is CASSLMPGRHNEQFF. The CDR3 bases are TGCGCCAGCAGCTTGATGCCTGGAAGGCACAATGAGCAGTTCTTC.

The chain uses TRBV18 and TRBJ2-1, with 7 bases identical to TRBD1. Germline values: CDR1 KGHSH, CDR2 LQKENI. The CDR3 loop spans 15 amino acids. The V segment lost 5 bases and the J segment 6 bases; nucleotides outside the gene matches: 10. CDR3 in DNA: TGTGCCAGCTCATTGAACACAGGGGTGGGCAATGAGCAGTTCTTC. It specifies CASSLNTGVGNEQFF.

V usage is TRBV5-8 and J usage is TRBJ2-1, with D possibly being TRBD2 (6 bases). The V end was cut by 2 bases, the J end by 7 bases, with 19 bases between. The CDR3 has 16 residues. Germline V CDR1 and CDR2: SGHTS, YDEGEE. The CDR3: CASSLVSNLAGNEQFF. Here the CDR3 DNA reads TGTGCCAGCAGCTTAGTTTCAAATCTGGCGGGGAATGAGCAGTTCTTC.

The chain combines TRBV13 with TRBJ2-1, with 7 bases lining up with TRBD1. This CDR3 comprises 13 residues. CDR1 PRHDT and CDR2 FYEKMQ come from the germline V gene (reference sequence). After removal of 8 bases from V and 2 bases from J, the junction contained 3 bases not matched to a gene. This chain's CDR3 is CASGQEAYNEQFF. For the CDR3, the DNA is TGTGCCAGCGGACAGGAAGCCTACAATGAGCAGTTCTTC.

This clonotype occurred a few times. The chain employs TRBV28 and TRBJ2-3; TRBD2 agrees at 8 bases. The CDR3 length is 18 residues. The V gene end was trimmed by 5 bases and the J gene end by 0 bases; junction bases not matched to a gene: 13. Per the germline V gene, CDR1 is MDHEN and CDR2 is SYDVKM. The CDR3 nucleotides read TGTGCCAGCAGTCCCCGCGGGGGGTCTGTCCCTAGCACAGATACGCAGTATTTT. Its protein product is CASSPRGGSVPSTDTQYF.

This chain's CDR3 is CASRDTIDEETQYF. The CDR3 DNA sequence: TGCGCCAGCAGGGATACGATAGATGAAGAGACCCAGTACTTC. The J gene is TRBJ2-5, the V gene TRBV5-1; D is unclear. This CDR3 has 14 residues. V was shortened by 5 bases and J by 3 bases, with 14 bases between the two germline ends. Germline CDR1 and CDR2: SGHRS and YFSETQ.

This clonotype showed up just a few times. The chain joins TRBV3-1 to TRBJ1-2; D not resolved. V lost 5 bases and J lost 8, with 12 bases in between. Germline V gene sequence: CDR1 LGHDT, CDR2 YNNKEL (reference sequence). The CDR3 loop spans 12 amino acids. The CDR3 region is CASSDSNSGYTF. CDR3 coding DNA: TGTGCCAGCAGCGACTCCAATTCGGGCTACACCTTC.

This clonotype was counted many times. The CDR3, as DNA: TGTGCCAGCAGCGTAGATCAGGGTTTCTACGAGCAGTACTTC. Its translation: CASSVDQGFYEQYF. J is TRBJ2-7 and V is TRBV9, with a weak D call TRBD1 (5 bases). V was clipped by 0 bases and J by 3 bases, with 10 bases between them. In germline, CDR1 is SGDLS, CDR2 YYNGEE. This CDR3 contains 14 residues.

The rearrangement uses TRBV4-3 and TRBJ2-5, with D possibly TRBD2 on 6 matching bases. Trimming pared 3 bases from V and 10 bases from J, leaving 15 bases between. The CDR3 extends over 13 amino acids. Germline V lookup: CDR1 LGHNA, CDR2 YSLEER. The CDR3 nucleotides are TGCGCCAGCAGCCAGGGCATGGGAGGAGTCCAGTACTTC. Protein sequence: CASSQGMGGVQYF.

This clonotype appeared a single time. One junction end does not reproduce the germline sequence, and a read error may be involved. This chain uses TRBV3-1 with TRBJ2-5, with 13 bases lining up with TRBD2. CDR1 is LGHDT and CDR2 is YNNKEL in the germline V gene (reference sequence). The CDR3 consists of 16 residues. CDR3 DNA: TGTGTCAGCAGCCCCGGACTAGCGGGGGTTTGGGAGACCCAGTACTTC. It codes for CVSSPGLAGVWETQYF.

Only a few counts were recorded for this clonotype. The rearrangement links TRBV11-1 to TRBJ2-7; 7 nucleotides match TRBD1. Trimming at V came to 4 bases and at J to 12 bases, leaving 6 bases not matched to a gene. The germline gives CDR1 SGHAT, CDR2 FQDESV (reference sequence). The CDR3 is 11 residues long. CDR3 loop: CASSSRTGLYF. In DNA, the CDR3 is TGTGCCAGCAGCTCACGGACAGGATTGTACTTC.

The CDR3 nucleotides read TGTGCCAGCAGCTTAGGGGAGTACTATGGCTACACCTTC. This gives the protein CASSLGEYYGYTF. J is TRBJ1-2 and V is TRBV7-2; D not resolved. This CDR3 comprises 13 residues. Germline-derived CDR1 and CDR2 are SGHTA and FQGNSA. Trimming removed 1 base from V and 3 bases from J, with 6 bases in between.

This clonotype has only a few counts. The chain is built from TRBV29-1 and TRBJ1-1; D is possibly TRBD1 (6 bases). The length of the CDR3 is 14 residues. Germline CDR1 is SQVTM and CDR2 is ANQGSEA. Deletions cut 4 bases from V and 1 base from J, with 13 bases between. CDR3 region: CSVGYRGRNTEAFF. The CDR3 nucleotides read TGCAGCGTTGGATATCGGGGGCGGAACACTGAAGCTTTCTTT.

A few counts support this clonotype. This rearrangement joins TRBV5-5 to TRBJ2-5; 7 bases agree with TRBD1. Germline CDR1 SGHKS, CDR2 YYEKEE (reference sequence). This CDR3 has 15 residues. V was clipped by 2 bases and J by 2 bases; unmatched bases: 6. The CDR3 sequence is CASSFVDRAQETQYF. CDR3 nucleotides: TGTGCCAGCAGCTTTGTTGACAGGGCGCAAGAGACCCAGTACTTC.

V gene TRBV27 combines with J gene TRBJ1-6; TRBD1 aligns across 8 bases. Trimming cost V 6 bases and J 9 bases; bases outside gene matches: 10. This CDR3 region has 15 residues. Germline CDR1 MNHEY, CDR2 SMNVEV (reference sequence). The CDR3 loop is CASSRPGQGSSPLHF. The CDR3 DNA reads as TGTGCCAGCAGCCGTCCCGGACAGGGAAGTTCACCCCTCCACTTT.

This clonotype came up a few times. This chain links TRBV5-1 with TRBJ2-7, with 7 positions matching TRBD1. Losses at the gene ends were 4 bases for V and 5 bases for J; bases not matched to a gene: 6. In germline, CDR1 is SGHRS, CDR2 YFSETQ. The CDR3 length is 13 residues. The CDR3 loop is CASSVPGGNEQYF. In DNA, the CDR3 is TGCGCCAGCAGCGTCCCAGGGGGAAACGAGCAGTACTTC. Full variable domain (remainder filled in from reference TRBV5-1 and TRBJ2-7): KAGVTQTPRYLIKTRGQQVTLSCSPISGHRSVSWYQQTPGQGLQFLFEYFSETQRNKGNFPGRFSGRQFSNSRSEMNVSTLELGDSALYLCASSVPGGNEQYFGPGTRLTVT.

This clonotype was recorded a few times. The CDR3 DNA reads TGTGCCAGCAGCCCGCAGTACGAGCAGTACTTC. The encoded protein is CASSPQYEQYF. This chain connects TRBV7-2 to TRBJ2-7; D unresolved. The germline V gene encodes CDR1 SGHTA and CDR2 FQGNSA. V was trimmed by 5 bases and J by 4 bases, leaving 6 bases between them. The CDR3 has 11 residues.

The V and J genes are TRBV7-6 and TRBJ1-1, with TRBD1 matching 7 bases. CDR1 SGHVS and CDR2 FNYEAQ come from the germline V gene. The CDR3 has 13 residues. Germline trimming cut 4 bases from V and 4 bases from J; bases unmatched to any gene: 3. CDR3 sequence reads: CASSSAGGTEAFF. As DNA, the CDR3 is TGTGCCAGCAGCTCTGCAGGGGGCACTGAAGCTTTCTTT.

This clonotype was detected only once. The chain has TRBV7-3 and TRBJ2-1, with a weak D call TRBD2 (5 bases). Trimming pared 1 base from V and 4 bases from J, leaving 14 bases between. The CDR3 runs 16 residues. Per germline, CDR1 SGHTA and CDR2 FQGTGA. CDR3 residues: CASSLMPEATYNEQFF. The CDR3 region has the DNA TGTGCCAGCAGCTTAATGCCGGAGGCTACTTACAATGAGCAGTTCTTC.

This clonotype was counted a few times. The rearrangement joins TRBV6-5 to TRBJ1-2; no firm D call. The ends were cut back, 0 bases at V and 5 bases at J, with 10 bases in the middle. CDR3 length: 14 amino acids. Germline lookup yields CDR1 MNHEY and CDR2 SVGAGI. DNA for the CDR3: TGTGCCAGCAGTTACTCGAGAACAGCATATGGCTACACCTTC. Encoded protein: CASSYSRTAYGYTF.

This chain uses TRBV7-9 with TRBJ2-7; D gene uncertain. V was trimmed by 5 bases and J by 3 bases, leaving 8 bases between them. This CDR3 spans 12 amino acids. Germline V gene data show CDR1 as SEHNR and CDR2 as FQNEAQ (reference sequence). In nucleotides, the CDR3 is TGTGCCAGCAGCCCAACGATCTACGAGCAGTACTTC. Its protein product is CASSPTIYEQYF.

V usage is TRBV6-5 and J usage is TRBJ2-3; perhaps TRBD1 as D (6 bases). Germline V gene sequence: CDR1 MNHEY, CDR2 SVGAGI. The CDR3 is 17 residues long. V gave up 0 bases and J gave up 3 bases, with 16 bases separating them. The CDR3 DNA follows: TGTGCCAGCAGTTACTCGAGGGCTTCGCAGGGGACAGATACGCAGTATTTT. It codes for CASSYSRASQGTDTQYF.